The 31 T cell receptor beta chains below were found in one sample sequenced in a study of CXCR3-negative and CXCR3-positive naive CD8 T cells. The method, 5' RACE with UMI labels, was used to prepare the TRB cDNA libraries. For each CDR3 protein, TCRdb gives one entry from its re-call of the 5' RACE reads, without DNA. The repertoire table contains 150,000 to 160,000 distinct CDR3 sequences. Whole-study results and caveats: Hydrophobicity of TRB CDR3s was greater in CXCR3-positive naive cells than in CXCR3-negative naive cells.

These TCRs are of unknown antigen specificity. The sequenced sample consisted of naive CXCR3+ CD8+ T cells from blood. Documented subset: CD45RO-CCR7+CD27+CD95- naive CD8+ T cells expressing CXCR3 (TNR3+). The source is a human donor in good health. Some clones in this sample may be carry-over from other donors' samples.

The rearrangement joins TRBV6-2 or TRBV6-3 to TRBJ2-1. CDR1 and CDR2 from the germline V gene are MNHEY and SVGEGT. The length of the CDR3 is 16 residues. This CDR3 reads CASSYSTTSSYNEQFF.

The chain employs TRBV5-1 and TRBJ2-5; with no DNA, the TCRdb D assignment of TRBD2 cannot be verified. Germline lookup yields CDR1 SGHRS and CDR2 YFSETQ. This CDR3 is 18 amino acids long. The CDR3 reads CASSWMRLAGGPGETQYF.

The CDR3 spells CGIRADRGYNSPLHF. The rearrangement uses TRBV10-3 and TRBJ1-6; with no DNA, the TCRdb D assignment of TRBD1 cannot be verified. The CDR3 covers 15 residues. Germline V lookup: CDR1 ENHRY, CDR2 SYGVKD.

This chain joins TRBV14 and TRBJ2-1; TCRdb's assignment of TRBD1 cannot be checked, as there is no DNA. The CDR3 extends over 15 amino acids. Germline CDR1 and CDR2: SGHDN and FVKESK. This CDR3 is CASSNRDRPYNEQFF. The full variable domain, completed using reference TRBV14 and TRBJ2-1, is EAGVTQFPSHSVIEKGQTVTLRCDPISGHDNLYWYRRVMGKEIKFLLHFVKESKQDESGMPNNRFLAERTGGTYSTLKVQPAELEDSGVYFCASSNRDRPYNEQFFGPGTRLTVL.

The chain employs TRBV4-1 and TRBJ2-1; without DNA, the TCRdb call of TRBD2 cannot be checked. CDR1 and CDR2 (germline): MGHRA, YSYEKL. The CDR3 spans 13 residues. The CDR3 loop is CASSHDGLVKLFF.

The chain links TRBV7-6 to TRBJ2-5; TCRdb's D call, TRBD1, is unchecked because there is no DNA. The CDR3 spans 16 residues. The germline gives CDR1 SGHVS, CDR2 FNYEAQ. The CDR3 reads CASSLVWSVRPETQYF.

The rearrangement links TRBV3-1 to TRBJ2-5. CDR1 is LGHDT and CDR2 is YNNKEL in the germline V gene (reference sequence). The CDR3 covers 15 residues. CDR3 sequence: CASSQDLADQETQYF.

The chain uses TRBV29-1 and TRBJ2-7; without DNA, the TCRdb call of TRBD2 cannot be checked. Per germline, CDR1 SQVTM and CDR2 ANQGSEA. The CDR3 loop spans 12 amino acids. The CDR3 sequence is CSVSPGSYEQYF.

The chain combines TRBV10-3 with TRBJ1-5; TCRdb selects TRBD1, and the lack of DNA leaves this call unchecked. The CDR3 runs to 14 residues. Germline loops: CDR1 ENHRY, CDR2 SYGVKD. CDR3 residues: CASDWTASNQPQHF.

V usage is TRBV15 and J usage is TRBJ1-4; the D call from TCRdb, TRBD1, cannot be confirmed without DNA. The CDR3 runs 15 residues. Looked up from germline, CDR1 is LNHNV and CDR2 is YYDKDF (reference sequence). The CDR3 spells CATSLRDRGPEKLFF. Filled out from reference TRBV15 and TRBJ1-4, the complete variable domain reads DAMVIQNPRYQVTQFGKPVTLSCSQTLNHNVMYWYQQKSSQAPKLLFHYYDKDFNNEADTPDNFQSRRPNTSFCFLDIRSPGLGDTAMYLCATSLRDRGPEKLFFGSGTQLSVL.

V usage is TRBV6-5 and J usage is TRBJ1-1; no DNA is available, so the TRBD1 call from TCRdb remains unchecked. The germline V gene encodes CDR1 MNHEY and CDR2 SVGAGI. The CDR3 is 12 amino acids. Here the CDR3 reads CASSQDRVEAFF.

This chain connects TRBV27 to TRBJ1-1; the TCRdb D gene call, TRBD1, has no DNA to confirm it. The germline V gene has CDR1 MNHEY and CDR2 SMNVEV (reference sequence). The CDR3 is 16 amino acids. The chain's CDR3 is CASSLGNGGVGTEAFF.

The chain links TRBV20-1 to TRBJ2-3. The CDR3 spans 15 residues. Germline V lookup: CDR1 DFQATT, CDR2 SNEGSKA (reference sequence). The CDR3 loop reads CSARDRLAVSDTQYF.

The V call is TRBV12-3 or TRBV12-4, the J call TRBJ1-1; the D gene TCRdb calls, TRBD1, cannot be checked with no DNA. The CDR3 is made up of 14 amino acids. The CDR3 is CASTPRGAVTEAFF.

V and J are TRBV28 and TRBJ2-1; as DNA is missing, the TRBD1 call by TCRdb cannot be tested. In germline, CDR1 is MDHEN, CDR2 SYDVKM. There are 13 residues in the CDR3. The CDR3 reads CASSLYVRDQEFF. Together with reference TRBV28 and TRBJ2-1, the CDR3 gives the full variable domain: DVKVTQSSRYLVKRTGEKVFLECVQDMDHENMFWYRQDPGLGLRLIYFSYDVKMKEKGDIPEGYSVSREKKERFSLILESASTNQTSMYLCASSLYVRDQEFFGPGTRLTVL.

V gene TRBV9 combines with J gene TRBJ1-2; TCRdb's D gene call, TRBD1, goes unchecked for lack of DNA. Germline CDR1 reads SGDLS; CDR2 reads YYNGEE. This CDR3 has 15 amino acids. The CDR3 is CASSVAGTGSYGYTF.

The chain combines TRBV24-1 with TRBJ2-2; there is no DNA to check the TCRdb D call of TRBD1. From germline, CDR1 is KGHDR and CDR2 SFDVKD. The CDR3 contains 14 residues. The CDR3 loop is CATSDWGTTGELFF.

V gene TRBV4-1 combines with J gene TRBJ1-2. The CDR3 runs 14 residues. Germline V gene lookup returns CDR1 MGHRA and CDR2 YSYEKL. The CDR3 loop reads CASSQEASSYGYTF.

The chain is built from TRBV19 and TRBJ1-1. The germline CDR1 and CDR2 sequences are LNHDA and SQIVND (reference sequence). The CDR3 sequence is 14 residues long. CDR3 protein: CASSIKTIWTEAFF.

V gene TRBV5-1 combines with J gene TRBJ2-1; absent DNA, TCRdb's TRBD2 call cannot be checked. CDR1 SGHRS and CDR2 YFSETQ come from the germline V gene. The CDR3 has 19 amino acids. The CDR3: CASSDPGLAGGLQYNEQFF.

The genes are TRBV29-1 and TRBJ1-2. Germline loops: CDR1 SQVTM, CDR2 ANQGSEA. The CDR3 runs 15 residues. The CDR3 sequence is CSVEDETRANYGYTF.

V and J are TRBV27 and TRBJ2-1; absent DNA, TCRdb's TRBD2 call cannot be checked. Germline assignment: CDR1 MNHEY and CDR2 SMNVEV (reference sequence). The CDR3 runs to 15 residues. The CDR3 spells CASSLSSSGNREQFF.

The chain combines TRBV10-3 with TRBJ2-1. The germline CDR1 and CDR2 sequences are ENHRY and SYGVKD. The CDR3 spans 14 residues. CDR3 residues: CAISQEGYSNEQFF.

The chain combines TRBV28 with TRBJ2-7; TCRdb indicates TRBD2, and absent DNA this call remains unverified. Germline V lookup: CDR1 MDHEN, CDR2 SYDVKM. This CDR3 contains 15 residues. The CDR3 reads CASSLTSATIYEQYF.

The rearrangement joins TRBV29-1 to TRBJ2-7; TCRdb reports TRBD1, a call that lacks DNA to check it against. Germline CDR1 reads SQVTM; CDR2 reads ANQGSEA. This CDR3 comprises 14 residues. The CDR3 loop reads CSVEGDRVAYEQYF.

The rearrangement joins TRBV3-1 to TRBJ2-1; TCRdb calls TRBD1, which cannot be checked without DNA. The CDR3 is made up of 17 amino acids. Germline V gives CDR1 LGHDT, CDR2 YNNKEL (reference sequence). CDR3 in amino acids: CASSPWGSESSYNEQFF.

The rearrangement uses TRBV20-1 and TRBJ2-7. The germline V gene encodes CDR1 DFQATT and CDR2 SNEGSKA (reference sequence). This CDR3 comprises 13 residues. The CDR3 here is CSARLTISYEQYF.

The gene calls are TRBV7-6 and TRBJ2-7; no DNA is available, so the TRBD1 call from TCRdb remains unchecked. This CDR3 comprises 15 residues. CDR1 and CDR2 (germline): SGHVS, FNYEAQ. This CDR3 reads CASSPQDQASYEQYF.

The rearrangement joins TRBV28 to TRBJ2-3; as DNA is missing, the TRBD1 call by TCRdb cannot be tested. This CDR3 comprises 13 residues. CDR1 and CDR2 (germline): MDHEN, SYDVKM. CDR3 in amino acids: CASSREGGVTQYF. The variable domain in full, with the rest retrieved from reference TRBV28 and TRBJ2-3, is DVKVTQSSRYLVKRTGEKVFLECVQDMDHENMFWYRQDPGLGLRLIYFSYDVKMKEKGDIPEGYSVSREKKERFSLILESASTNQTSMYLCASSREGGVTQYFGPGTRLTVL.

The rearrangement joins TRBV2 to TRBJ2-1. The CDR3 sequence is 13 residues long. Germline CDR1 SNHLY, CDR2 FYNNEI. CDR3 amino acids: CASRDTYNVEQFF.

The chain uses TRBV19 and TRBJ1-6. Germline V gene data show CDR1 as LNHDA and CDR2 as SQIVND (reference sequence). This CDR3 contains 11 residues. CDR3 protein: CASSPGGPLHF.